This T cell receptor beta chain stems from a study of prognosis after radiotherapy for stage I lung cancer. Notes on the study in general: The authors reported that TRBV and TRBJ gene usage differed between patients with and without metastases. Reduced unique TCR clone counts were recorded after stereotactic body radiation therapy, with a median of around 10,000 versus 6,500.

This clonotype was seen at least ten times. The antigen is not known. CDR3 size: 13 residues. V was shortened by 5 bases and J by 4 bases, with 9 bases between the two germline ends. Germline assignment: CDR1 SEHNR and CDR2 FQNEAQ (reference sequence). Amplification of the TCR beta CDR3 (from genomic DNA) was done by two-round multiplex PCR. Round-one PCR had primers specific to each TRBV and TRBJ gene. TCRdb independently ran MiXCR on the multiplex PCR reads; one entry per CDR3 protein. The sample includes 15,000 to 25,000 distinct CDR3 sequences, about 26% of them seen just once. This chain joins TRBV7-9 and TRBJ2-1, with a possible D match to TRBD1 (6 bases). The source was PBMCs, collected before or after stereotactic body radiation therapy (not recorded which). The receptor's source is a donor over 45 with non-small cell lung cancer. Here the CDR3 DNA reads TGTGCCAGCAGCCGTGACAGGTACAATGAGCAGTTCTTC. Amino acids: CASSRDRYNEQFF.